A selection of T cell receptor beta chains follows, all from one sample in a study of human T cells and chemical hapten exposure. From the RACE reads, TCRdb called clonotypes with MiXCR, one entry per CDR3 protein. In the table there are some 120,000 distinct CDR3 sequences, approximately 10% of which are singletons. The source material was whole blood. Receptor source: a male donor in good health. Some clones in this sample may be carry-over from other donors' samples. Each CDR3 is given with its conserved first and last residue. The D gene is left open where the match is weak. Expanded clones are given a class, and other clones once, few, many or no size at all.

V,J,D,size,DNA,CDR3
TRBV12-3/TRBV12-4,TRBJ2-7,TRBD2,-,TGTGCCAGCAGTTTAAGACTAGCGGGGGGGGGTTACGAGCAGTACTTC,CASSLRLAGGGYEQYF
TRBV29-1,TRBJ2-1,TRBD2,few,TGCAGCGGGGGACTAGCGGGGGGGTACAATGAGCAGTTCTTC,CSGGLAGGYNEQFF
TRBV7-9,TRBJ1-3,-,few,TGTGCCAGCAGCTCCAGAGGACGGGTCTCTGGAAACACCATATATTTT,CASSSRGRVSGNTIYF
TRBV15,TRBJ2-3,TRBD2,-,TGTGCCACCAGGGGGAAAACGGGAGGCCAACTAGGCCCAGATACGCAGTATTTT,CATRGKTGGQLGPDTQYF
TRBV6-6,TRBJ2-7,TRBD1,few,TGTGCCAGCACCAAGGGACAGGGGATCTACGAGCAGTACTTC,CASTKGQGIYEQYF
TRBV7-2,TRBJ2-1,TRBD2,-,TGTGCCAGCAGCTTTCTCCCTAGGACTAGCGGGGGGGATGAGCAGTTCTTC,CASSFLPRTSGGDEQFF
TRBV12-5,TRBJ2-1,TRBD1,few,TGTGCTAGTGGTGGACAGGGGGCGCCTGAGCAGTTCTTC,CASGGQGAPEQFF
TRBV7-6,TRBJ2-6,-,many,TGTGCCAGCAGCTTGCTAGGCCCCACTGGGGCCAACGTCCTGACTTTC,CASSLLGPTGANVLTF
TRBV27,TRBJ1-4,-,-,TGTGCCAGCAGGACACAGGCGCCAACTAATGAAAAACTGTTTTTT,CASRTQAPTNEKLFF
TRBV6-2/TRBV6-3,TRBJ2-7,-,many,TGTGCCACCCTGGGGAACTCCTACGAGCAGTACTTC,CATLGNSYEQYF
TRBV4-2,TRBJ1-5,-,-,TGTGCCAGCAGCCAATCGGCGGGGAGCGGGCCCCAGCATTTT,CASSQSAGSGPQHF
TRBV2,TRBJ2-5,-,many,TGTGCCAGCAGTGAGCGAGACCAAGAGACCCAGTACTTC,CASSERDQETQYF
TRBV7-2,TRBJ2-4,-,-,TGTGCCAGCAGCCCCAGAAAGGGCAGGGATAACATTCAGTACTTC,CASSPRKGRDNIQYF
TRBV5-1,TRBJ2-1,TRBD2,few,TGCGCCAGCAGCTTGAGGCTAGCGGGACACAATGAGCAGTTCTTC,CASSLRLAGHNEQFF
TRBV6-6,TRBJ2-1,-,few,TGTGCCGGGGGACTGCACAATGAGCAGTTCTTC,CAGGLHNEQFF
TRBV6-6,TRBJ2-4,TRBD2,many,TGTGCCAGCAGTTATTTCCGTGGGGGGAGGGATGGAGCCAAAAACATTCAGTACTTC,CASSYFRGGRDGAKNIQYF
TRBV11-1,TRBJ2-1,TRBD2,many,TGTGCCAGCAGCTTTGGGGCGGGGGGGGCCAATGAGCAGTTCTTC,CASSFGAGGANEQFF
TRBV20-1,TRBJ1-5,-,many,TGCAGTGCCAAGACTGGGGGGCTCAATCAGCCCCAGCATTTT,CSAKTGGLNQPQHF
TRBV13,TRBJ2-7,-,-,TGTGCCAGCAGCTTATCGGGGACAACTATGTACGAGCAGTACTTC,CASSLSGTTMYEQYF
TRBV7-9,TRBJ2-1,-,few,TGTGCCAGCAGCTTAGAGGCGAGGTCGGGACAGTTCTTC,CASSLEARSGQFF
TRBV10-3,TRBJ2-6,-,many,TGTGCCATCAGTGACCCTGGGGCCAACGTCCTGACTTTC,CAISDPGANVLTF
TRBV20-1,TRBJ2-7,TRBD2,many,TGCAGTGCTAGGCGCGCCGGGACTAGATACGAGCAGTACTTC,CSARRAGTRYEQYF
TRBV7-9,TRBJ2-3,TRBD2,many,TGTGCCAGCAGAGGACTAGCGGGACCCACAGATACGCAGTATTTT,CASRGLAGPTDTQYF
TRBV6-5,TRBJ1-5,-,many,TGTGCCAGCAGTTGGCGGGGCAATCAGCCCCAGCATTTT,CASSWRGNQPQHF
TRBV6-5,TRBJ2-6,-,-,TGTGCCAGCAGTTCGAGTAGCTCTGGGGCCAACGTCCTGACTTTC,CASSSSSSGANVLTF
TRBV6-1,TRBJ2-7,TRBD1,few,TGTGCCAGCAGTGCCCGGGACAGGGGGATGGACGAGCAGTACTTC,CASSARDRGMDEQYF
TRBV7-2,TRBJ1-1,-,-,TGTGCCAGCAGCTTAATACAGGGCACTGAAGCTTTCTTT,CASSLIQGTEAFF
TRBV28,TRBJ1-6,TRBD1,few,TGTGCCAGCAGTTTAAGGGGACAGGCCCGAAATTCACCCCTCCACTTT,CASSLRGQARNSPLHF
TRBV7-8,TRBJ2-5,TRBD2,-,TGTGCCAGCAGCTTAGCAGGGTTCGGGGGGGAGACCCAGTACTTC,CASSLAGFGGETQYF
TRBV21-1,TRBJ2-1,-,many,TGTGCCAGCAGCAAAGTTGTCTGGCCCGGAGGGGAGCAGTTCTTC,CASSKVVWPGGEQFF
TRBV20-1,TRBJ2-1,-,-,TGCAGTGTGGGGGGGGGGGCATCCTACAATGAGCAGTTCTTC,CSVGGGASYNEQFF
TRBV14,TRBJ2-4,-,-,TGTGCCAGCAGCCAAGGTCTTTCAGGGACAAAGTACTTC,CASSQGLSGTKYF
TRBV9,TRBJ2-3,-,many,TGTGCCAGCAGCAGTCGCCCTAGCACAGATACGCAGTATTTT,CASSSRPSTDTQYF
TRBV20-1,TRBJ2-3,-,many,TGCAGTGCTACCCCCGTCGACGCCGCCTCCACAGATACGCAGTATTTT,CSATPVDAASTDTQYF
TRBV27,TRBJ1-2,-,-,TGTGCCAGCAGTTTATCCCCTCCTAGGGATGGCGGCTACACCTTC,CASSLSPPRDGGYTF
TRBV12-3/TRBV12-4,TRBJ1-2,TRBD1,many,TGTGCCAGCAGTTTGACAGGGTCGGACTATGGCTACACCTTC,CASSLTGSDYGYTF
TRBV5-4,TRBJ2-7,TRBD1,-,TGTGCCAGCAGCTTGGGGGGGACAGGGGGCCTCGAGCAGTACTTC,CASSLGGTGGLEQYF
TRBV29-1,TRBJ2-5,-,-,TGCAGCGTTGAAGATAGGCCTAGGGGTTCAGAGACCCAGTACTTC,CSVEDRPRGSETQYF
TRBV6-5,TRBJ2-5,-,few,TGTGCCAGCCAACACCCCGGAGGATTCCAAGAGACCCAGTACTTC,CASQHPGGFQETQYF
TRBV12-3/TRBV12-4,TRBJ2-3,TRBD2,few,TGTGCCAGCAGCTTCCTAGCGGGAGGGCCCGGCACAGATACGCAGTATTTT,CASSFLAGGPGTDTQYF
TRBV11-2,TRBJ2-7,TRBD2,many,TGTGCCAGCAGCTTAGCGGCTCTAGCGGCCTACGAGCAGTACTTC,CASSLAALAAYEQYF
TRBV27,TRBJ2-3,-,few,TGTGCCAGCAAGTCATGGGCCTCCTCCACAGATACGCAGTATTTT,CASKSWASSTDTQYF